What follows are 25 T cell receptor beta chains derived from one specimen sequenced in a study of cytomegalovirus exposure and HLA in healthy donors. Primers for the PCR totalled 60 Vbeta and 13 Jbeta. Clones were read by immunoSEQ multiplex PCR, and TCRdb kept only the in-frame ones, dropping some. The sample spans about 160,000 clones; the ten largest clones claim under 2.5%. The sequenced material came from PBMCs. The receptors were gathered from a man younger than 45 in good health and CMV-seronegative.

Turning to this clone: Mismatch with germline at one junction end may stem from a read error. The genes are TRBV4-1 and TRBJ2-3; possible D gene TRBD2, 5 bases. Per the germline V gene, CDR1 is MGHRA and CDR2 is YSYEKL. The CDR3 is 15 amino acids. The CDR3 sequence: CASGQVGGSTDTQYF. CDR3 in DNA: TGCGCCAGCGGCCAAGTAGGCGGGAGCACAGATACGCAGTATTTT.

V and J are TRBV18 and TRBJ1-3, with D possibly being TRBD1 (6 bases). The germline V gene has CDR1 KGHSH and CDR2 LQKENI. The CDR3 has 12 residues. Trimming stripped 3 bases from V and 7 bases from J, with 7 bases between. The CDR3: CASSPGANTIYF. In DNA form, the CDR3 reads TGTGCCAGCTCACCGGGGGCCAACACCATATATTTT.

This chain connects TRBV5-8 to TRBJ1-2; D is possibly TRBD1 (6 bases). Trimming left V 3 bases short and J 8 bases short, with 17 bases between. Germline CDR1 SGHTS, CDR2 YDEGEE. The CDR3 covers 14 residues. CDR3 in amino acids: CASSYLTGRIGYTF. The CDR3 DNA sequence: TGTGCCAGCAGCTACTTGACAGGAAGGATCGGCTACACCTTC.

The V call is TRBV5-1, the J call TRBJ2-7; 11 bases align to TRBD2. This CDR3 is built from 15 residues. CDR1 is SGHRS and CDR2 is YFSETQ in the germline V gene. V was clipped by 0 bases and J by 6 bases; unmatched bases: 5. The CDR3 reads CASSLEVAGGREQYF. CDR3 coding DNA: TGCGCCAGCAGCTTGGAGGTAGCGGGAGGGCGCGAGCAGTACTTC.

V gene TRBV25-1 combines with J gene TRBJ2-1; D remains unclear. Germline V lookup: CDR1 MGHDK, CDR2 SYGVNS. The CDR3 contains 15 residues. V shed 3 bases and J shed 2 bases, with 11 bases lying between them. The CDR3 is CASSDDITPYNEQFF. In DNA form, the CDR3 reads TGTGCCAGCAGTGACGACATTACCCCCTACAATGAGCAGTTCTTC.

This chain connects TRBV5-1 to TRBJ1-5, with D possibly matching TRBD1 (6 bases). Germline V gene sequence: CDR1 SGHRS, CDR2 YFSETQ. The V end was cut by 4 bases, the J end by 7 bases, with 18 bases between. The CDR3 totals 15 residues. The DNA of the CDR3 is TGCGCCAGCAGCCCCAGTGCGGGGGCAAGGCAGCCCCAGCATTTT. Its protein is CASSPSAGARQPQHF.

This chain uses TRBV29-1 with TRBJ2-3; D is uncertain. Trimming pared 2 bases from V and 6 bases from J, leaving 9 bases between. CDR3 length: 12 amino acids. The germline V gene encodes CDR1 SQVTM and CDR2 ANQGSEA. CDR3 DNA sequence: TGCAGCGTTGAACTGGTGCGGGATACGCAGTATTTT. The encoded protein is CSVELVRDTQYF.

This chain links TRBV5-1 with TRBJ2-1, with D possibly TRBD2 on 5 matching bases. Germline V gives CDR1 SGHRS, CDR2 YFSETQ. Trimming removed 5 bases at V and 0 bases at J, with 12 bases between. This CDR3 has 15 amino acids. The CDR3: CASREDSSSYNEQFF. The CDR3 bases are TGCGCCAGCAGAGAGGACTCGAGCTCCTACAATGAGCAGTTCTTC. Looking up the rest from reference TRBV5-1 and TRBJ2-1 gives the full variable domain: KAGVTQTPRYLIKTRGQQVTLSCSPISGHRSVSWYQQTPGQGLQFLFEYFSETQRNKGNFPGRFSGRQFSNSRSEMNVSTLELGDSALYLCASREDSSSYNEQFFGPGTRLTVL.

V and J are TRBV28 and TRBJ1-5; 7 bases are shared with TRBD1. Germline V CDR1 and CDR2: MDHEN, SYDVKM. The CDR3 extends over 14 amino acids. With 6 bases clipped from V and 4 bases from J, the junction kept 6 bases outside the gene matches. The DNA for the CDR3 is TGTGCCAGCAGGACAGGGCAGAGGAATCAGCCCCAGCATTTT. As protein: CASRTGQRNQPQHF. The full variable domain, in which reference TRBV28 and TRBJ1-5 provide the parts outside the CDR3, is DVKVTQSSRYLVKRTGEKVFLECVQDMDHENMFWYRQDPGLGLRLIYFSYDVKMKEKGDIPEGYSVSREKKERFSLILESASTNQTSMYLCASRTGQRNQPQHFGDGTRLSIL.

This rearrangement joins TRBV7-9 to TRBJ2-5, with D possibly matching TRBD1 (5 bases). Germline CDR1 is SEHNR and CDR2 is FQNEAQ (reference sequence). The V and J ends lost 2 bases and 4 bases respectively, with 17 bases between them. CDR3 size: 16 residues. DNA of the CDR3: TGTGCCAGCAGCTTACGAGAAGGGGCCTACGGAGAGACCCAGTACTTC. Its protein product is CASSLREGAYGETQYF.

DNA of the CDR3: TGTGCCAGCAGCTTAGGAACTAGCGGGAGGGGCATTCAGTACTTC. It translates to CASSLGTSGRGIQYF. The chain couples TRBV7-3 to TRBJ2-4, with 13 bases that match TRBD2. CDR3 length: 15 residues. CDR1 and CDR2 from the germline V gene are SGHTA and FQGTGA. V dropped 2 bases and J dropped 9; count of bases not matched to a gene: 4.

The rearrangement links TRBV5-5 to TRBJ1-1; D gene ambiguous. Trimming took 1 base from V and 0 from J, leaving 4 bases between them. From germline, CDR1 is SGHKS and CDR2 YYEKEE (reference sequence). The length of the CDR3 is 13 residues. The CDR3 coding sequence is TGTGCCAGCAGCTTGAGCGTGAACACTGAAGCTTTCTTT. It translates to CASSLSVNTEAFF. Combining the CDR3 with reference TRBV5-5 and TRBJ1-1 gives the whole variable domain DAGVTQSPTHLIKTRGQQVTLRCSPISGHKSVSWYQQVLGQGPQFIFQYYEKEERGRGNFPDRFSARQFPNYSSELNVNALLLGDSALYLCASSLSVNTEAFFGQGTRLTVV.

The chain is built from TRBV11-3 and TRBJ2-5; D is possibly TRBD1 (6 bases). The V end was cut by 9 bases, the J end by 2 bases, with 13 bases between. The CDR3 is 13 residues long. Germline V gives CDR1 SGHNT, CDR2 YENEEA. The CDR3 loop reads CASVPDSQETQYF. CDR3 coding DNA: TGTGCCAGTGTACCGGACAGTCAAGAGACCCAGTACTTC.

The chain uses TRBV4-2 and TRBJ2-3; a possible D gene is TRBD1 (5 bases). The ends were cut back, 4 bases at V and 4 bases at J, with 24 bases in the middle. CDR1 is LGHNA, CDR2 YNFKEQ, per germline. The CDR3 is 18 residues long. CDR3: CASSLDLWSGISADTQYF. The CDR3 bases are TGTGCCAGCAGCCTCGACCTTTGGTCAGGGATCAGTGCAGATACGCAGTATTTT.

The genes are TRBV4-1 and TRBJ1-1; D possibly corresponds to TRBD1 (5 bases). CDR1 MGHRA and CDR2 YSYEKL come from the germline V gene. V lost 0 bases, J lost 1 base, and 9 bases lay in between. The CDR3 contains 15 residues. CDR3 in amino acids: CASSQDGGGNTEAFF. In DNA, the CDR3 is TGCGCCAGCAGCCAAGATGGGGGAGGGAACACTGAAGCTTTCTTT.

The CDR3 bases are TGTGCCAGCAGTAAGGGACTAGCGGGAGGGCCGGGTAGCTCCGAGCAGTACTTC. Translation gives CASSKGLAGGPGSSEQYF. The chain recombines TRBV25-1 with TRBJ2-7; 16 bases are a match to TRBD2. V was clipped by 5 bases and J by 6 bases; unmatched bases: 13. In germline, CDR1 is MGHDK, CDR2 SYGVNS. This CDR3 spans 18 amino acids.

The chain is built from TRBV5-1 and TRBJ2-7; 8 bases agree with TRBD1. Germline trimming cut 0 bases from V and 5 bases from J; bases unmatched to any gene: 16. Germline lookup yields CDR1 SGHRS and CDR2 YFSETQ. The CDR3 length is 18 residues. Here the CDR3 reads CASSLENRGKATLDEQYF. DNA of the CDR3: TGCGCCAGCAGCTTGGAAAACAGGGGGAAGGCAACTCTGGACGAGCAGTACTTC.

The rearrangement uses TRBV6-6 and TRBJ1-4; no clear D. V gave up 7 bases and J gave up 5 bases, with 11 bases separating them. The CDR3 is made up of 13 amino acids. In germline, CDR1 is MNHNY, CDR2 SVGAGI (reference sequence). The CDR3 protein is CASKRALNEKLFF. The CDR3 nucleotides read TGTGCCAGCAAGAGAGCACTCAATGAAAAACTGTTTTTT.

The CDR3 region has the DNA TGCGCCAGCAGCCCTGTGGTAGCGGGACGTATCAATGAGCAGTTCTTC. This sequence encodes CASSPVVAGRINEQFF. The chain combines TRBV5-1 with TRBJ2-1; TRBD2 aligns across 8 bases. Germline V gene data show CDR1 as SGHRS and CDR2 as YFSETQ. The CDR3 runs 16 residues. Germline trimming cut 4 bases from V and 6 bases from J; bases unmatched to any gene: 12.

This chain links TRBV4-3 with TRBJ2-7; the match to TRBD2 covers 7 bases. V lost 0 bases, J lost 0 bases, and 5 bases stayed unmatched. The CDR3 sequence is 16 residues long. Germline assignment: CDR1 LGHNA and CDR2 YSLEER. CDR3 residues: CASSQEALAASYEQYF. The CDR3 bases are TGCGCCAGCAGCCAAGAAGCGCTAGCGGCCTCCTACGAGCAGTACTTC.

The chain couples TRBV5-4 to TRBJ2-4; D is possibly TRBD2 (6 bases). This CDR3 is built from 15 residues. V lost 0 bases, J lost 4 bases, and 11 bases lay in between. Germline V gives CDR1 SGHNT, CDR2 YYREEE (reference sequence). DNA of the CDR3: TGTGCCAGCAGCTTGGGGGGGACTGAAAAAAACATTCAGTACTTC. The encoded protein is CASSLGGTEKNIQYF.

The rearrangement uses TRBV2 and TRBJ2-1; no firm D call. The V and J ends lost 6 bases and 5 bases respectively, with 14 bases between them. The germline V gene encodes CDR1 SNHLY and CDR2 FYNNEI. The CDR3 is made up of 14 amino acids. CDR3 sequence (DNA): TGTGCCAGCAGGACCGGGTCTTGGGACAATGAGCAGTTCTTC. Protein product: CASRTGSWDNEQFF.

The chain employs TRBV27 and TRBJ2-2; D uncertain. Germline V CDR1 and CDR2: MNHEY, SMNVEV (reference sequence). CDR3 length: 15 residues. The germline V and J ends were trimmed by 1 base and 4 bases, with 10 bases remaining between them. CDR3 DNA sequence: TGTGCCAGCAGTTTATTCCCAGACTCCACCGGGGAGCTGTTTTTT. Its protein is CASSLFPDSTGELFF.

This chain uses TRBV7-3 with TRBJ2-2; TRBD2 matches 11 bases. The V and J ends lost 6 bases and 8 bases, in that order; junction bases with no gene match: 8. Germline V CDR1 and CDR2: SGHTA, FQGTGA. This CDR3 region has 15 residues. As DNA, the CDR3 is TGTGCCAGCAGTTTCGGACTAGCGGGTTTGGGGGAGCTGTTTTTT. It specifies CASSFGLAGLGELFF.

The V gene is TRBV2, the J gene TRBJ2-7; no definite D call. In germline, CDR1 is SNHLY, CDR2 FYNNEI. There are 12 residues in the CDR3. V lost 6 bases to trimming and J lost 0 bases, with 6 bases between them. CDR3: CASRQSSYEQYF. In nucleotides, the CDR3 is TGTGCCAGCAGACAGAGCTCCTACGAGCAGTACTTC.